This T cell receptor beta chain was captured by sequencing in a study of breast tumors, draining lymph nodes, adjacent tissues. Study-level results: Tumor TCR diversity was below lymph nodes but above nontumor tissue.

MiXCR was run by TCRdb on the multiplex PCR reads, yielding one entry per CDR3 protein. The sample lists roughly 80,000 distinct CDR3 sequences; under 25% were seen once. Note on this clonotype: Its specificity is not known.

The CDR3 runs to 13 residues. Germline CDR1 is GTSNPN and CDR2 is SVGIG (reference sequence). The lymph nodes were axillary draining lymph nodes from breast cancer patients. The chain recombines TRBV30 with TRBJ2-3; 7 bases match TRBD2. The receptor's source is a female donor with breast cancer. Some clones in this sample may be carry-over from other donors' samples. The sequencing input was axillary lymph node tissue. CDR3 amino acids: CAGEGISTDTQYF. The CDR3 DNA reads as TGTGCGGGGGAGGGGATAAGCACAGATACGCAGTATTTT. The complete variable domain, with remaining parts taken from reference TRBV30 and TRBJ2-3, reads SQTIHQWPATLVQPVGSPLSLECTVEGTSNPNLYWYRQAAGRGLQLLFYSVGIGQISSEVPQNLSASRPQDRQFILSSKKLLLSDSGFYLCAGEGISTDTQYFGPGTRLTVL.